The 9 T cell receptor beta chains reported below all come from one sample, sequenced in a study of T cell responses to AZD1222 COVID-19 vaccine. TCRdb's copy holds only in-frame clones and misses some; the assay was immunoSEQ multiplex PCR. Counted here are some 150,000 clones, more than 85% occurring once; the ten biggest clones make up 1.5% to 2%. The source material was peripheral blood, sampled on day 0 of AZD1222 vaccination. These receptors were obtained from an adult in good health.

The chain couples TRBV6-2 or TRBV6-3 to TRBJ2-7; 7 bases are a match to TRBD1. V trimming: 5 bases; J trimming: 4 bases; junction bases outside the gene matches: 11. The CDR3 is made up of 15 amino acids. Germline V CDR1 and CDR2: MNHEY, SVGEGT. Here the CDR3 DNA reads TGTGCCAGCAGTCACCCTTTGGACAGGTTGTACGAGCAGTACTTC. It specifies CASSHPLDRLYEQYF.

CDR3 sequence (DNA): TGTGCCAGCAGCTCCGGGACAGGGGGCGCGGGGGAGCAGTACTTC. It specifies CASSSGTGGAGEQYF. The chain has TRBV7-2 and TRBJ2-7, with TRBD1 matching over 12 bases. Per germline, CDR1 SGHTA and CDR2 FQGNSA. CDR3 length: 15 residues. The V gene end was trimmed by 4 bases and the J gene end by 7 bases; junction bases not matched to a gene: 8.

This clone has a single count. V is TRBV27 and J is TRBJ1-2; TRBD1 might be the D (6 bases). Trimming removed 5 bases from V and 8 bases from J, with 15 bases in between. The CDR3 is 13 amino acids. The germline V gene encodes CDR1 MNHEY and CDR2 SMNVEV (reference sequence). CDR3 in DNA: TGTGCCAGCAGTCCCAACAGGGAGGGGGGCTACACCTTC. The encoded protein is CASSPNREGGYTF.

The chain has TRBV6-2 or TRBV6-3 and TRBJ1-2, with TRBD1 matching over 10 bases. V was pared by 5 bases and J by 6 bases, with 9 bases of the junction left unmatched. Germline V CDR1 and CDR2: MNHEY, SVGEGT. This CDR3 is 15 amino acids long. The CDR3 region has the DNA TGTGCCAGCAGTGACAGACAGGGGGCGTCGGATGGCTACACCTTC. It codes for CASSDRQGASDGYTF.

The V call is TRBV24-1, the J call TRBJ2-1; 12 bases are a match to TRBD2. CDR1 is KGHDR, CDR2 SFDVKD, per germline. This CDR3 comprises 16 residues. V was pared by 2 bases and J by 6 bases, with 4 bases of the junction left unmatched. This chain's CDR3 is CATSDSGLAGSNEQFF. For the CDR3, the DNA is TGTGCCACCAGTGATTCCGGACTAGCGGGATCCAATGAGCAGTTCTTC.

This chain connects TRBV23-1 to TRBJ2-5; 8 nucleotides match TRBD1. TRBV23-1 carries the ORF label, with uncertain function. This CDR3 has 16 amino acids. The J segment lost 5 bases and the V segment lost 4 bases, leaving 12 bases of the junction unmatched. The CDR3 nucleotides read TGCGCCAGCAGTCTACGACAGGGGCACCATGTGGAGACCCAGTACTTC. Translation gives CASSLRQGHHVETQYF.

The rearrangement uses TRBV5-1 and TRBJ1-1, with 7 bases fitting TRBD1. The length of the CDR3 is 15 residues. The V segment lost 2 bases and the J segment 4 bases; nucleotides outside the gene matches: 8. Per germline, CDR1 SGHRS and CDR2 YFSETQ. The DNA of the CDR3 is TGCGCCAGCAGCTTCCTGACAGGGAGGACCACTGAAGCTTTCTTT. Protein: CASSFLTGRTTEAFF.

This clone is a singleton in its sample. The chain joins TRBV7-2 to TRBJ2-1; possible D gene TRBD2, 7 bases. The CDR3 totals 17 residues. Trimming removed 0 bases from V and 4 bases from J, with 16 bases in between. CDR1 and CDR2 (germline): SGHTA, FQGNSA. The CDR3 DNA reads TGTGCCAGCAGCTTAGCGGTGGGGCGGGGGCAATACAATGAGCAGTTCTTC. It yields the protein CASSLAVGRGQYNEQFF.

The chain has TRBV21-1 and TRBJ2-7. TRBV21-1 is recorded as a pseudogene. The CDR3 covers 16 residues. CDR3 amino acids: CASSKRPRGGYYEQYF. CDR3 coding DNA: TGTGCCAGCAGCAAACGACCGCGAGGGGGGTACTACGAGCAGTACTTC.